The 3 T cell receptor beta chains below come from one sample, sequenced in a study of shared clonotypes between healthy human individuals. Assay used: immunoSEQ multiplex PCR; TCRdb lists only in-frame clones, some missing. This table has 2 million to 2.5 million clones, roughly 96% appearing once. Sequencing was performed on naive CD4+ T cells sorted from blood. Described subset: CD45RA+ positively selected. Receptors originate from a young man in good health.

The chain combines TRBV5-4 with TRBJ2-7, with 10 bases matching TRBD2. The germline V gene encodes CDR1 SGHNT and CDR2 YYREEE (reference sequence). The CDR3 loop spans 15 amino acids. J was trimmed by 0 bases and V by 4 bases; bases with no gene match: 4. This chain's CDR3 is CASSIGLADSYEQYF. DNA of the CDR3: TGTGCCAGCAGCATAGGACTAGCGGACTCCTACGAGCAGTACTTC. Based on the CDR3 plus reference TRBV5-4 and TRBJ2-7, the full variable domain is ETGVTQSPTHLIKTRGQQVTLRCSSQSGHNTVSWYQQALGQGPQFIFQYYREEENGRGNFPPRFSGLQFPNYSSELNVNALELDDSALYLCASSIGLADSYEQYFGPGTRLTVT.

This chain links TRBV5-1 with TRBJ2-7, with 11 bases that match TRBD2. From germline, CDR1 is SGHRS and CDR2 YFSETQ. The V and J ends lost 0 bases and 9 bases, in that order; junction bases with no gene match: 8. The CDR3 runs to 15 residues. The CDR3, as DNA: TGCGCCAGCAGCTTGGAAGGGACTAGCGGCGAAGTGCAGTACTTC. It translates to CASSLEGTSGEVQYF.

The genes are TRBV5-1 and TRBJ2-1; D may be TRBD2 (7 bases). The CDR3 is made up of 16 amino acids. Germline-derived CDR1 and CDR2 are SGHRS and YFSETQ. Between the trimmed V and J ends, which lost 1 base and 9 bases, there was a span of 20 bases. CDR3 protein: CASSLRGALESGEQFF. The CDR3 region has the DNA TGCGCCAGCAGCTTGCGGGGGGCGTTAGAGTCCGGTGAGCAGTTCTTC.